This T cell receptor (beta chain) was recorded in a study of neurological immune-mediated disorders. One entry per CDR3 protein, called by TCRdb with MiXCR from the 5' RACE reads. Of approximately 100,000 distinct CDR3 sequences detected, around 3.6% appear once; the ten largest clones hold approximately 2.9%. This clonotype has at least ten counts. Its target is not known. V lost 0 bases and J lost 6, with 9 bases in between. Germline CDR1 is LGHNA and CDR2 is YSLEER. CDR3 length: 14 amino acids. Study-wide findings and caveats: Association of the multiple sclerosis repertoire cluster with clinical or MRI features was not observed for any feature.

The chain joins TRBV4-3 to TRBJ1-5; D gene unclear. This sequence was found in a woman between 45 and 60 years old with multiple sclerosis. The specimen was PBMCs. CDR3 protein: CASSQDNTRQPQHF. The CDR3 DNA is TGCGCCAGCAGCCAAGATAATACCCGTCAGCCCCAGCATTTT.